The following is a T cell receptor (beta chain) sequence with its context. Clones were read by immunoSEQ multiplex PCR, and TCRdb kept only the in-frame ones, dropping some. Of 150,000 to 200,000 clones in the sample, roughly 90% were seen once. This sample was included in a study of control samples from healthy donors and cancer patients. The CDR3 consists of 12 residues. Unmatched junction bases numbered 3, after V lost 8 bases and J lost 4 bases. Germline V CDR1 and CDR2: KGHSH, LQKENI. Sequencing input: blood. The rearrangement joins TRBV18 to TRBJ1-1; TRBD1 agrees at 8 bases. The clonotype was recovered from a woman aged 45-65 years in good health. In DNA, the CDR3 is TGTGCCAGCGGACAGGGCGGCACTGAAGCTTTCTTT. Its translation is CASGQGGTEAFF.